The 10 T cell receptor beta chains below come from one sample, sequenced in a study of blood T cell repertoires in COVID-19. Method: immunoSEQ multiplex PCR; TCRdb's copy keeps in-frame clones and lacks some. The sample contains 27,000 or so clones, around 90% of which appear only once. The sequenced sample was peripheral blood. Receptors were obtained from a woman aged 50 to 60 with active COVID-19.

V usage is TRBV6-6 and J usage is TRBJ1-1; 8 bases line up with TRBD1. Germline V gives CDR1 MNHNY, CDR2 SVGAGI (reference sequence). The V gene end was trimmed by 4 bases and the J gene end by 1 base; junction bases not matched to a gene: 5. This CDR3 is 15 amino acids long. The CDR3: CASSSGTGPNTEAFF. CDR3 coding DNA: TGTGCCAGCAGTTCCGGGACAGGTCCGAACACTGAAGCTTTCTTT.

The V call is TRBV23-1, the J call TRBJ2-7, with TRBD2 matching 8 bases. TRBV23-1 is known as an ORF, though its function is uncertain. V lost 7 bases and J lost 1; bases outside the gene matches: 9. This CDR3 contains 15 residues. CDR3 loop: CASKLSGGRSYEQYF. The CDR3 coding sequence is TGCGCCAGCAAACTGAGCGGGGGACGTTCCTACGAGCAGTACTTC.

V is TRBV30 and J is TRBJ1-1; 7 bases align to TRBD1. The CDR3 sequence is 15 residues long. The germline CDR1 and CDR2 sequences are GTSNPN and SVGIG (reference sequence). The V and J ends lost 4 bases and 0 bases, in that order; junction bases with no gene match: 8. CDR3 nucleotides: TGTGCCTGGAAGGCAGGGGGAGACATGAACACTGAAGCTTTCTTT. Amino acids: CAWKAGGDMNTEAFF. Filled out from reference TRBV30 and TRBJ1-1, the complete variable domain reads SQTIHQWPATLVQPVGSPLSLECTVEGTSNPNLYWYRQAAGRGLQLLFYSVGIGQISSEVPQNLSASRPQDRQFILSSKKLLLSDSGFYLCAWKAGGDMNTEAFFGQGTRLTVV.

The gene calls are TRBV18 and TRBJ1-2, with 7 bases identical to TRBD1. V shed 1 base and J 4 bases; nucleotides not matched to a gene: 3. CDR1 is KGHSH and CDR2 is LQKENI in the germline V gene. CDR3 size: 14 residues. The CDR3: CASSPQTGSYGYTF. The CDR3 DNA sequence: TGTGCCAGCTCACCACAGACAGGGTCCTATGGCTACACCTTC.

The genes are TRBV28 and TRBJ2-1, with TRBD2 matching over 8 bases. V shed 3 bases, J shed 8 bases, and the junction held 15 bases outside the gene matches. This CDR3 is built from 17 residues. CDR1 is MDHEN, CDR2 SYDVKM, per germline. CDR3 nucleotides: TGTGCCAGCAGTTTGATAGCGGGGAGGTATAGTGGCGATGAGCAGTTCTTC. This sequence encodes CASSLIAGRYSGDEQFF.

The chain carries TRBV6-5 and TRBJ2-3; 7 nucleotides match TRBD1. The ends lost 9 bases at V and 0 bases at J; junction bases unmatched: 3. There are 13 residues in the CDR3. Germline CDR1 reads MNHEY; CDR2 reads SVGAGI. In nucleotides, the CDR3 is TGTGCCAGTTGGGACAGAAGCACAGATACGCAGTATTTT. It yields the protein CASWDRSTDTQYF.

The rearrangement links TRBV3-1 (or the pseudogene TRBV3-2) to TRBJ2-7; a possible D gene is TRBD2 (5 bases). Germline V CDR1 and CDR2: LGHDT, YNNKEL (reference sequence). The length of the CDR3 is 14 residues. V was shortened by 4 bases and J by 4 bases, with 14 bases between the two germline ends. CDR3 in DNA: TGTGCCAGCAGCCCGGGTCTAGCTGGGTACGAGCAGTACTTC. This gives the protein CASSPGLAGYEQYF.

The chain links TRBV7-6 to TRBJ1-2; TRBD1 aligns across 8 bases. Germline CDR1 reads SGHVS; CDR2 reads FNYEAQ. With V trimmed by 5 bases and J by 0 bases, 8 bases remained unmatched. The CDR3 is 16 amino acids. The CDR3, as DNA: TGTGCCAGCAGCCTAACCCCAGGGGGCCCTAACTATGGCTACACCTTC. Translating it yields CASSLTPGGPNYGYTF.

V gene TRBV20-1 combines with J gene TRBJ2-3; possibly TRBD2 for D (6 bases). From germline, CDR1 is DFQATT and CDR2 SNEGSKA (reference sequence). V lost 3 bases and J 2 bases, leaving 12 bases between the germline ends. The CDR3 loop spans 14 amino acids. Here the CDR3 reads CSASSGRDTDTQYF. The CDR3 DNA reads as TGCAGTGCTAGTTCCGGGAGAGACACAGATACGCAGTATTTT.

V usage is TRBV9 and J usage is TRBJ1-3; 7 bases map to TRBD1. Looked up from germline, CDR1 is SGDLS and CDR2 is YYNGEE. The CDR3 covers 15 residues. V lost 4 bases to trimming and J lost 2 bases; unmatched junction nucleotides: 6. CDR3 nucleotides: TGTGCCAGCAGCCCTACCGACAGGGCTGGAAACACCATATATTTT. The encoded protein is CASSPTDRAGNTIYF.